This TCR beta chain is from a study of blood T cell repertoires in COVID-19. The germline gives CDR1 SGHTA, CDR2 FQGNSA. The CDR3 runs to 13 residues. V was clipped by 11 bases and J by 7 bases, with 18 bases between them. Sequencing used immunoSEQ multiplex PCR; TCRdb keeps in-frame clones, though not all of them. This table holds 150,000 to 200,000 clones, approximately 79% found once. V gene TRBV7-2 combines with J gene TRBJ2-4, with D perhaps matching TRBD2 (6 bases). Input material: peripheral blood. This receptor was taken from a woman in her seventies with acute or convalescent COVID-19. The chain's CDR3 is CASGGVVGNIQYF. CDR3 DNA: TGTGCCTCCGGCGGGGTGGTCGGGAACATTCAGTACTTC.